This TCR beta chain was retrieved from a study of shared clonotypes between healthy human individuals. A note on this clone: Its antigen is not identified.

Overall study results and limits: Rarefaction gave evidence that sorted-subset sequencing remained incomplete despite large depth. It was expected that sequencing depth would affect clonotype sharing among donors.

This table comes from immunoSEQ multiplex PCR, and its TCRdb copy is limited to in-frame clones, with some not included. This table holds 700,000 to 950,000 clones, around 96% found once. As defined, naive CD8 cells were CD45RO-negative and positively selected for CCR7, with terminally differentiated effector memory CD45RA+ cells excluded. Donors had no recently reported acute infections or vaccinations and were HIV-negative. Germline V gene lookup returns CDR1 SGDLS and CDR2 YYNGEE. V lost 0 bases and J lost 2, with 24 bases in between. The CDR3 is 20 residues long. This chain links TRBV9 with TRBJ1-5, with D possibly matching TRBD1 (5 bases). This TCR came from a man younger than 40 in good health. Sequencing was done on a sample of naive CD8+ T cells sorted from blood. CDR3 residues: CASSVVWGWTDRTRNQPQHF. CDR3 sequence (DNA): TGTGCCAGCAGCGTAGTGTGGGGGTGGACCGACAGAACCCGCAATCAGCCCCAGCATTTT.